This TCR beta chain originates from a study of cytomegalovirus exposure and HLA in healthy donors. Broader study findings: The authors judged a highly shared variant cluster likely a sequencing artifact. CMV antigen specificity of three CMV-associated chains was confirmed in vitro.

The PCR had 60 Vbeta and 13 Jbeta primers. Sequencing was performed with immunoSEQ multiplex PCR; in TCRdb, only in-frame clones are kept and a portion is missing. The sample shows about 180,000 clones, around 76% of them seen only once. This clone was detected only a few times. Its specificity is not known. This CDR3 has 15 amino acids. V lost 10 bases to trimming and J lost 0 bases, with 16 bases between them. Germline V lookup: CDR1 MNHNY, CDR2 SVGAGI (reference sequence). The sequenced sample consisted of PBMCs. The receptor was isolated from a young woman in good health and CMV-seropositive. This chain joins TRBV6-6 and TRBJ1-5; D gene unclear. CDR3 sequence: CAISPAGNSNQPQHF. The CDR3 nucleotides read TGTGCCATTTCTCCGGCGGGGAATAGCAATCAGCCCCAGCATTTT.